This TCR beta chain was retrieved from a study of control samples from healthy donors and cancer patients. The CDR3 totals 15 residues. With 2 bases clipped from V and 5 bases from J, the junction kept 8 bases outside the gene matches. CDR1 MNHNS and CDR2 SASEGT come from the germline V gene. Sequencing used immunoSEQ multiplex PCR; TCRdb keeps in-frame clones, though not all of them. This table holds 130,000 or so clones, roughly 90% found once. The chain links TRBV6-1 to TRBJ2-7, with TRBD1 identical over 8 bases. Input material: blood. This sequence originates from a man in his fifties or sixties in good health. For the CDR3, the DNA is TGTGCCAGCAGTGAACCGAACAGGGGGGCGGACGAGCAGTACTTC. It yields the protein CASSEPNRGADEQYF.